This TCR beta chain came from a study of blood T cell repertoires in COVID-19. The V and J ends lost 5 bases and 2 bases respectively, with 18 bases between them. Germline lookup yields CDR1 LNHDA and CDR2 SQIVND (reference sequence). This CDR3 is built from 17 residues. Adults between roughly 18 and 89 years of age took part from under 25 US areas. As handled by the study authors: Reference gene primer amplification gave nucleated cell count estimates. Sequenced by immunoSEQ multiplex PCR; TCRdb stores in-frame clones only, minus some. V and J calls plus clone size are reproduced from that table; the DNA served to infer D and trimming. The table lists hundreds of thousands of clones, approximately 90% of them singletons, with roughly 9% in the top ten.

The clonotype originates from a middle-aged man who had recovered from COVID-19. The specimen was PBMCs or T cells enriched from blood (not recorded which). The chain uses TRBV19 and TRBJ2-2, with D maybe TRBD1 (6 bases). The CDR3: CASSYGGAAYNTGELFF. The DNA for the CDR3 is TGTGCCAGTAGTTATGGGGGCGCGGCGTATAACACCGGGGAGCTGTTTTTT.